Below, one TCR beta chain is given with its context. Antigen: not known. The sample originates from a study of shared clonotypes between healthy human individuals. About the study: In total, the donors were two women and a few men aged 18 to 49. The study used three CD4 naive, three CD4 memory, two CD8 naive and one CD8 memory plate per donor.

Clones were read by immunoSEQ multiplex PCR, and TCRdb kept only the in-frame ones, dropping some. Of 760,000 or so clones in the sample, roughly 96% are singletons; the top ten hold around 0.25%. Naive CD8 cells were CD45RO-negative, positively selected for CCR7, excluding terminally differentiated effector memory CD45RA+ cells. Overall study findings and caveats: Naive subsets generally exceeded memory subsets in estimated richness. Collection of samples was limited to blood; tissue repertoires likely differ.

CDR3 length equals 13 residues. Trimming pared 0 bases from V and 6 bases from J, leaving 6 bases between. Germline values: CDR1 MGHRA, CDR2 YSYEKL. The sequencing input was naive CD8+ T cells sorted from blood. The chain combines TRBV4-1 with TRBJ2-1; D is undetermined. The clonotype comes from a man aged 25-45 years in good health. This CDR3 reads CASSQEGINEQFF. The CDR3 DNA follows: TGCGCCAGCAGCCAAGAAGGAATCAATGAGCAGTTCTTC.